Presented here are 28 T cell receptor beta chains from one specimen sequenced in a study of T-cell reconstitution after alpha-beta-depleted transplantation in children. Using unique molecular identifiers, the investigators prepared the TCRbeta library. One entry per CDR3 protein results from TCRdb running MiXCR on the PCR reads. The sample yields around 190,000 distinct CDR3 sequences, roughly 7.1% seen once. Sample: PBMCs, taken before TCRalphabeta/CD19-depleted stem cell transplant. These receptors were taken from a boy between 2 and 10 years old with acute lymphoblastic leukemia, due to receive a stem cell transplant.

This clonotype was found many times. The rearrangement links TRBV7-9 to TRBJ1-6; D is unclear. The V gene's germline CDR1 is SEHNR and CDR2 FQNEAQ (reference sequence). This CDR3 contains 15 residues. With 1 base removed from V and 7 bases from J, the gap between germline ends came to 11 bases. The CDR3 loop reads CASSLGGRRNSPLHF. Written as DNA, the CDR3 is TGTGCCAGCAGCTTAGGTGGCAGGCGGAATTCACCCCTCCACTTT. The whole variable domain, remainder taken from reference TRBV7-9 and TRBJ1-6, is DTGVSQNPRHKITKRGQNVTFRCDPISEHNRLYWYRQTLGQGPEFLTYFQNEAQLEKSRLLSDRFSAERPKGSFSTLEIQRTEQGDSAMYLCASSLGGRRNSPLHFGNGTRLTVT.

This clonotype came up many times. The rearrangement links TRBV5-1 to TRBJ2-3, with 9 positions matching TRBD2. The CDR3 has 16 residues. Trimming took 3 bases from V and 1 from J; bases not matched to a gene: 6. Germline CDR1 is SGHRS and CDR2 is YFSETQ. CDR3 sequence (DNA): TGCGCCAGCAGCTCTGAAATAGCGGGGGGCACAGATACGCAGTATTTT. Its protein is CASSSEIAGGTDTQYF.

This clonotype was found many times. V usage is TRBV5-5 and J usage is TRBJ2-3; TRBD2 matches at 9 bases. Germline V gene data show CDR1 as SGHKS and CDR2 as YYEKEE (reference sequence). With V trimmed by 1 base and J by 0 bases, 3 bases remained unmatched. The CDR3 contains 16 residues. This CDR3 reads CASSLLAGGSTDTQYF. CDR3 nucleotide sequence: TGTGCCAGCAGCTTGCTTGCGGGAGGGAGCACAGATACGCAGTATTTT.

This rearrangement joins TRBV20-1 to TRBJ2-1, with TRBD2 matching over 10 bases. J was trimmed by 5 bases and V by 5 bases; bases with no gene match: 6. Germline CDR1 and CDR2: DFQATT and SNEGSKA (reference sequence). The CDR3 consists of 14 residues. The CDR3 loop is CSAPSGGLNNEQFF. CDR3 coding DNA: TGCAGTGCTCCTAGCGGGGGACTTAACAATGAGCAGTTCTTC.

This clonotype was counted ten times or more. The rearrangement uses TRBV29-1 and TRBJ2-1, with 13 bases aligning to TRBD2. Germline-derived CDR1 and CDR2 are SQVTM and ANQGSEA. CDR3 length: 15 residues. The junction had 8 bases not matched to a gene; V was cut back by 6 bases and J by 6 bases. Here the CDR3 DNA reads TGCAGCGTCGGGACTAGCGGGATAATAGGCAATGAGCAGTTCTTC. It is translated as CSVGTSGIIGNEQFF.

This clonotype occurred many times. The rearrangement uses TRBV10-3 and TRBJ2-3; D is perhaps TRBD2 (5 bases). Between the trimmed V and J ends, which lost 11 bases and 2 bases, there was a span of 14 bases. The CDR3 contains 13 residues. Germline V CDR1 and CDR2: ENHRY, SYGVKD. The CDR3: CAVGVGATDTQYF. The CDR3 DNA is TGTGCCGTCGGGGTCGGAGCCACAGATACGCAGTATTTT.

This clonotype appeared many times. The rearrangement joins TRBV7-9 to TRBJ1-1, with D possibly matching TRBD1 (5 bases). CDR1 SEHNR and CDR2 FQNEAQ come from the germline V gene (reference sequence). V was clipped by 4 bases and J by 1 base, with 13 bases between them. There are 15 residues in the CDR3. CDR3 region: CASSYPQGGNTEAFF. CDR3 in DNA: TGTGCCAGCAGCTATCCCCAGGGAGGGAACACTGAAGCTTTCTTT.

This clonotype was seen a handful of times. This chain joins TRBV5-1 and TRBJ1-1; D might be TRBD1 (6 bases). V lost 0 bases and J 1 base, leaving 10 bases between the germline ends. This CDR3 is 15 amino acids long. Germline lookup yields CDR1 SGHRS and CDR2 YFSETQ. This CDR3 is CASSLDLQGNTEAFF. CDR3 bases: TGCGCCAGCAGCTTGGACCTACAGGGGAACACTGAAGCTTTCTTT.

The V call is TRBV27, the J call TRBJ2-3, with D perhaps TRBD1 (6 bases). The CDR3 has 14 amino acids. V lost 5 bases and J lost 11, with 20 bases in between. Looked up from germline, CDR1 is MNHEY and CDR2 is SMNVEV (reference sequence). CDR3 in DNA: TGTGCCAGCAGTGAAATACCCGACAGGATGAGGCAGTATTTT. Translating it yields CASSEIPDRMRQYF.

Many counts were recorded for this clonotype. CDR3 residues: CASSLFRGFREGFNEQFF. In DNA form, the CDR3 reads TGTGCCAGCAGTTTGTTCCGGGGTTTCCGGGAGGGATTCAATGAGCAGTTCTTC. The rearrangement joins TRBV2 to TRBJ2-1, with 8 bases that match TRBD2. The CDR3 is made up of 18 amino acids. Germline values: CDR1 SNHLY, CDR2 FYNNEI. Trimming took 5 bases from V and 6 from J; bases not matched to a gene: 18.

This clonotype appeared a few times. V usage is TRBV12-3 or TRBV12-4 and J usage is TRBJ1-2; 7 bases are shared with TRBD1. The CDR3 sequence is 13 residues long. V was clipped by 7 bases and J by 4 bases; unmatched bases: 6. DNA of the CDR3: TGTGCCAGCACCAACGACAGGGTCTATGGCTACACCTTC. Its protein is CASTNDRVYGYTF.

This clonotype was found many times. The chain uses TRBV7-2 and TRBJ2-7; D is possibly TRBD1 (5 bases). The CDR3 loop spans 12 amino acids. Between the trimmed V and J ends, which lost 2 bases and 7 bases, there was a span of 9 bases. Germline V gives CDR1 SGHTA, CDR2 FQGNSA. CDR3 coding DNA: TGTGCCAGCAGCTTAATAGGGGCTGAGCAGTACTTC. Encoded protein: CASSLIGAEQYF.

V usage is TRBV18 and J usage is TRBJ1-1, with unresolved D. Trimming took 3 bases from V and 2 from J, leaving 10 bases between them. The CDR3 totals 14 residues. Germline V gene lookup returns CDR1 KGHSH and CDR2 LQKENI. The CDR3 protein is CASSPLRENTEAFF. In DNA, the CDR3 is TGTGCCAGCTCACCCCTACGAGAAAACACTGAAGCTTTCTTT.

This clonotype was observed at least ten times. The chain links TRBV29-1 to TRBJ2-7, with 7 nucleotides matching TRBD2. V lost 4 bases to trimming and J lost 3 bases; unmatched junction nucleotides: 9. The CDR3 has 14 amino acids. The germline V gene encodes CDR1 SQVTM and CDR2 ANQGSEA. This chain's CDR3 is CSVGGAGANYEQYF. In nucleotides, the CDR3 is TGCAGCGTTGGAGGGGCGGGAGCGAACTACGAGCAGTACTTC.

At least ten counts were recorded for this clonotype. The gene calls are TRBV7-3 and TRBJ2-3; 7 nucleotides line up with TRBD1. V shed 1 base, J shed 1 base, and the junction held 2 bases outside the gene matches. CDR1 and CDR2 from the germline V gene are SGHTA and FQGTGA. This CDR3 spans 15 amino acids. In DNA, the CDR3 is TGTGCCAGCAGCTTAAACGGACAGGGCACAGATACGCAGTATTTT. Encoded protein: CASSLNGQGTDTQYF.

In this sample, this clonotype turned up many times. The rearrangement links TRBV6-2 or TRBV6-3 to TRBJ2-3; D gene unclear. The CDR3 covers 15 residues. Germline V CDR1 and CDR2: MNHEY, SVGEGT. Trimming stripped 0 bases from V and 2 bases from J, with 9 bases between. The CDR3 region is CASSYSRGPTDTQYF. The CDR3 DNA is TGTGCCAGCAGTTACTCGAGAGGCCCCACAGATACGCAGTATTTT.

This clonotype was counted only a few times. This chain connects TRBV28 to TRBJ2-4; TRBD1 agrees at 12 bases. Per the germline V gene, CDR1 is MDHEN and CDR2 is SYDVKM. Germline trimming cut 5 bases from V and 2 bases from J; bases unmatched to any gene: 13. The CDR3 extends over 19 amino acids. CDR3 sequence (DNA): TGTGCCAGCAGTCCACCGGGACAGGGGGCGCGGGGTTCCAAAAACATTCAGTACTTC. Protein: CASSPPGQGARGSKNIQYF. The entire variable domain, with the rest obtained from reference TRBV28 and TRBJ2-4, is as follows: DVKVTQSSRYLVKRTGEKVFLECVQDMDHENMFWYRQDPGLGLRLIYFSYDVKMKEKGDIPEGYSVSREKKERFSLILESASTNQTSMYLCASSPPGQGARGSKNIQYFGAGTRLSVL.

This chain joins TRBV18 and TRBJ2-3, with 9 bases that match TRBD1. Losses at the gene ends were 6 bases for V and 0 bases for J; bases not matched to a gene: 10. The V gene's germline CDR1 is KGHSH and CDR2 LQKENI. This CDR3 has 17 residues. CDR3 sequence reads: CASSPYGTGTSTDTQYF. CDR3 bases: TGTGCCAGCTCCCCTTATGGGACAGGGACTAGCACAGATACGCAGTATTTT.

The table lists this clonotype with many counts. The chain's CDR3 is CSARDPSGSDNEQFF. CDR3 in DNA: TGCAGTGCTAGAGATCCTAGCGGGAGCGACAATGAGCAGTTCTTC. The chain combines TRBV20-1 with TRBJ2-1, with 10 bases aligning to TRBD2. The germline V gene has CDR1 DFQATT and CDR2 SNEGSKA (reference sequence). This CDR3 contains 15 residues. Trimming cost V 0 bases and J 5 bases; bases outside gene matches: 4.

This clonotype has only a few counts. The V and J genes are TRBV29-1 and TRBJ1-2, with D hard to call. V lost 8 bases and J 8 bases, leaving 9 bases between the germline ends. The CDR3 is made up of 9 amino acids. Germline V gives CDR1 SQVTM, CDR2 ANQGSEA. CDR3 protein: CSPPGGYTF. For the CDR3, the DNA is TGCAGCCCCCCCGGAGGCTACACCTTC.

In this sample, this clonotype turned up a few times. The chain recombines TRBV5-5 with TRBJ2-7, with D perhaps assigned TRBD1 or TRBD2 (5 bases each). The V gene lost 4 bases and the J gene lost 4 bases, with 12 bases spanning the gap. The CDR3 sequence is 13 residues long. Germline loops: CDR1 SGHKS, CDR2 YYEKEE (reference sequence). This chain's CDR3 is CASSRGVEYEQYF. In nucleotides, the CDR3 is TGTGCCAGCAGCCGAGGGGTGGAGTACGAGCAGTACTTC.

This clonotype was seen at least ten times. The chain links TRBV11-2 to TRBJ2-7, with 7 nucleotides matching TRBD1. Losses at the gene ends were 4 bases for V and 4 bases for J; bases not matched to a gene: 10. The CDR3 loop spans 15 amino acids. CDR1 is SGHAT, CDR2 FQNNGV, per germline. CDR3 nucleotides: TGTGCCAGCAGCTCCTCGTCCGGGACAGCTTACGAGCAGTACTTC. It codes for CASSSSSGTAYEQYF.

This clonotype was seen repeatedly, ten times or more. V and J are TRBV7-9 and TRBJ2-3, with D possibly being TRBD2 (6 bases). The CDR3 length is 14 residues. The germline gives CDR1 SEHNR, CDR2 FQNEAQ (reference sequence). Trimming removed 5 bases from V and 5 bases from J, with 14 bases in between. CDR3 residues: CASSRGGAGDTQYF. The CDR3 coding sequence is TGTGCCAGCAGCCGAGGAGGGGCGGGAGATACGCAGTATTTT.

The gene calls are TRBV7-9 and TRBJ1-4; D is possibly TRBD1 (5 bases). The CDR3 covers 15 residues. Deletions cut 5 bases from V and 8 bases from J, with 18 bases between. Germline CDR1 reads SEHNR; CDR2 reads FQNEAQ (reference sequence). CDR3 DNA: TGTGCCAGCAGCGGCCGGAGGGACCCGGGAGAAAAACTGTTTTTT. Its protein is CASSGRRDPGEKLFF.

This clonotype came up many times. The CDR3 is CASSFLSGTGELFF. CDR3 DNA sequence: TGTGCCAGCAGTTTCCTATCGGGCACCGGGGAGCTGTTTTTT. The chain has TRBV12-3 or TRBV12-4 and TRBJ2-2; no reliable D call. Between the trimmed V and J ends, which lost 3 bases and 4 bases, there was a span of 9 bases. This CDR3 is 14 amino acids long.

This clonotype has ten or more counts. CDR3 residues: CASSPTSGSYNEQFF. The CDR3 region has the DNA TGTGCCAGCAGCCCGACTAGCGGCTCCTACAATGAGCAGTTCTTC. The chain carries TRBV7-3 and TRBJ2-1, with 9 positions matching TRBD2. There are 15 residues in the CDR3. J gave up 0 bases and V 5 bases, and 2 bases lay outside the gene matches. CDR1 and CDR2 from the germline V gene are SGHTA and FQGTGA.

This clonotype appeared a few times. The J gene is TRBJ1-2, the V gene TRBV3-1; no firm D call. The CDR3 is made up of 14 amino acids. CDR1 and CDR2 (germline): LGHDT, YNNKEL (reference sequence). The germline V and J ends were trimmed by 8 bases and 0 bases, with 13 bases remaining between them. In DNA, the CDR3 is TGTGCCAGCTCCAGGACCGTAGCTAACTATGGCTACACCTTC. Translation: CASSRTVANYGYTF.

This clonotype was observed at least ten times. This sequence joins TRBV6-5 and TRBJ2-2, with 7 nucleotides matching TRBD1. There are 15 residues in the CDR3. V lost 4 bases, J lost 0 bases, and 2 bases stayed unmatched. The germline V gene has CDR1 MNHEY and CDR2 SVGAGI. CDR3: CASSFGTANTGELFF. In DNA form, the CDR3 reads TGTGCCAGCAGTTTCGGGACAGCGAACACCGGGGAGCTGTTTTTT.